One and the same sample provided the 12 T cell receptor beta chains below, sequenced in a study of T cells expressing NK-cell markers. Each CDR3 protein gets one entry in TCRdb, which reprocessed the 5' RACE reads and gives no DNA. The table gives roughly 430,000 distinct CDR3 sequences; the top ten clones make up roughly 7.2% of it. The sample consisted of blood T cells: a sorted CD56 or NKG2C T cell subset, CD4+ or CD8+ T cells, or bulk PBMC T cells (not recorded which). The receptors here all came from a woman between 18 and 70 years old in good health.

The rearrangement joins TRBV12-3 or TRBV12-4 to TRBJ1-5; the TCRdb D gene call, TRBD1, has no DNA to confirm it. The CDR3 covers 13 residues. CDR3 in amino acids: CASSLDRDEPQHF.

The chain is built from TRBV4-1 and TRBJ2-5; TCRdb selects TRBD2, and the lack of DNA leaves this call unchecked. In germline, CDR1 is MGHRA, CDR2 YSYEKL. The CDR3 has 14 amino acids. The CDR3 protein is CASSQDPSQETQYF.

CDR3 amino acids: CASSHSPDRVDGYTF. The chain has TRBV7-2 and TRBJ1-2; absent DNA, TCRdb's TRBD1 call cannot be checked. The CDR3 runs to 15 residues. The germline V gene encodes CDR1 SGHTA and CDR2 FQGNSA. Looking up the rest from reference TRBV7-2 and TRBJ1-2 gives the full variable domain: GAGVSQSPSNKVTEKGKDVELRCDPISGHTALYWYRQSLGQGLEFLIYFQGNSAPDKSGLPSDRFSAERTGGSVSTLTIQRTQQEDSAVYLCASSHSPDRVDGYTFGSGTRLTVV.

The V call is TRBV3-1, the J call TRBJ1-1; absent DNA, TCRdb's TRBD1 call cannot be checked. Germline V lookup: CDR1 LGHDT, CDR2 YNNKEL (reference sequence). This CDR3 spans 12 amino acids. This chain's CDR3 is CASEGQGAGAFF.

The chain employs TRBV7-2 and TRBJ2-7; without DNA, the TCRdb call of TRBD1 cannot be checked. The V gene's germline CDR1 is SGHTA and CDR2 FQGNSA. The CDR3 sequence is 15 residues long. CDR3 sequence: CASRSGQVISYEQYF.

The chain has TRBV20-1 and TRBJ2-1; TCRdb gives TRBD1 as the D gene, but with no DNA this cannot be confirmed. Germline loops: CDR1 DFQATT, CDR2 SNEGSKA (reference sequence). The CDR3 extends over 16 amino acids. CDR3 protein: CSARDGYLRGAREQFF.

V gene TRBV20-1 combines with J gene TRBJ1-1. CDR3 length equals 15 residues. Germline V gene data show CDR1 as DFQATT and CDR2 as SNEGSKA (reference sequence). This CDR3 reads CSARDLGHQNTEAFF.

V gene TRBV24-1 combines with J gene TRBJ2-2; TCRdb proposes TRBD1, but this gene call is untestable without DNA. The V gene's germline CDR1 is KGHDR and CDR2 SFDVKD. This CDR3 region has 15 residues. The CDR3 loop reads CATSPLGGSTGELFF.

The gene calls are TRBV7-2 and TRBJ1-2. The CDR3 is 14 amino acids. Germline CDR1 SGHTA, CDR2 FQGNSA. CDR3 in amino acids: CASSLVSANYGYTF.

The CDR3 region is CASSLGGAGSNQPQHF. The chain recombines TRBV5-1 with TRBJ1-5; the D gene TCRdb calls, TRBD1, cannot be checked with no DNA. The CDR3 length is 16 residues. The germline V gene has CDR1 SGHRS and CDR2 YFSETQ.

The rearrangement uses TRBV29-1 and TRBJ1-2; the D gene TCRdb calls, TRBD1, cannot be checked with no DNA. The CDR3 has 13 amino acids. Germline V lookup: CDR1 SQVTM, CDR2 ANQGSEA. CDR3 amino acids: CSVDPGQVYGYTF.

The rearrangement joins TRBV28 to TRBJ2-1. Germline V gene lookup returns CDR1 MDHEN and CDR2 SYDVKM. This CDR3 has 14 amino acids. CDR3 in amino acids: CASSFVGHYNEQFF.